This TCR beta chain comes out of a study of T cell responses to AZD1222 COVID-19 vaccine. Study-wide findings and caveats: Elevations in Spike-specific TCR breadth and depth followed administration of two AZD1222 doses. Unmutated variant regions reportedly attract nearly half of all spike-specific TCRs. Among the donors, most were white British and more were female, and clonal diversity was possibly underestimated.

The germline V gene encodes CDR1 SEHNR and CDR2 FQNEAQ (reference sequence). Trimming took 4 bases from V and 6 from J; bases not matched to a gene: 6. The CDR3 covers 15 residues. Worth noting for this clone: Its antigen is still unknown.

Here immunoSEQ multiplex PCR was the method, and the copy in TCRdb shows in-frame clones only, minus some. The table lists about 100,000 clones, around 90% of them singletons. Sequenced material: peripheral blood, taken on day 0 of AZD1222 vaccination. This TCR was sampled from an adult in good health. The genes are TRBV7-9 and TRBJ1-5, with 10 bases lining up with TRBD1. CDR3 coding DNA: TGTGCCAGCAGCTACCGGACAGGGGGACGTCAGCCCCAGCATTTT. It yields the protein CASSYRTGGRQPQHF.